The rows below give T cell receptor beta chains drawn from one sample of a study of blood T cell repertoires in COVID-19. Profiling relied on immunoSEQ multiplex PCR, and the TCRdb table lists in-frame clones only, not all of them. The table shows over 150,000 clones, with roughly 78% occurring only once. Sequencing input: PBMCs or T cells enriched from blood (not recorded which). Every receptor here comes from an older woman in a cohort exposed to, infected with or recovered from COVID-19 (not recorded which). Both conserved end residues are part of each CDR3. The D gene is left open where the match is weak. Clone size, where shown, is once, few, many, or a class for clones that have expanded.

v_call,j_call,clone_size,d_call,cdr3_aa,cdr3_nt
TRBV6-5,TRBJ2-7,NA,TRBD2,CASSYTGSGRSYEQYF,TGTGCCAGCAGTTACACCGGTAGCGGGCGATCCTACGAGCAGTACTTC
TRBV2,TRBJ1-5,NA,TRBD1,CASSETGSLWPQHF,TGTGCCAGCAGTGAGACAGGGTCGCTTTGGCCCCAGCATTTT
TRBV12-3/TRBV12-4,TRBJ2-1,NA,TRBD1,CASSLQGLEQFF,TGTGCCAGCAGTCTACAGGGGCTTGAGCAGTTCTTC
TRBV7-2,TRBJ1-2,NA,TRBD1,CASSLTGTGDYGYTF,TGTGCCAGCAGCTTAACGGGAACAGGGGACTATGGCTACACCTTC
TRBV5-4,TRBJ2-3,NA,TRBD2,CASSTQTSGRTDTQYF,TGTGCCAGCAGCACCCAGACTAGCGGTCGCACAGATACGCAGTATTTT
TRBV2,TRBJ2-3,NA,NA,CASSTRVYNTDTQYF,TGTGCCAGCAGTACCCGTGTCTATAACACAGATACGCAGTATTTT
TRBV6-5,TRBJ2-6,NA,NA,CASSDEWYGANVLTF,TGTGCCAGCAGCGATGAGTGGTACGGGGCCAACGTCCTGACTTTC
TRBV7-2,TRBJ1-1,NA,NA,CASKWSVNTEAFF,TGTGCCAGCAAGTGGTCAGTCAACACTGAAGCTTTCTTT
TRBV3-1/TRBV3-2,TRBJ2-2,NA,NA,CASSQIPFTGELFF,TGTGCCAGCAGCCAAATCCCCTTCACCGGGGAGCTGTTTTTT
TRBV19,TRBJ1-2,NA,TRBD1,CASTFSTGAYGYTF,TGTGCCAGTACCTTTTCGACAGGGGCCTATGGCTACACCTTC
TRBV10-3,TRBJ1-2,NA,NA,CAISGDIGYGYTF,TGTGCCATCAGTGGAGACATCGGCTATGGCTACACCTTC
TRBV5-1,TRBJ1-2,NA,TRBD1,CASSLTPDRVSLGYTF,TGCGCCAGCAGCCTAACCCCGGACAGGGTGTCGTTAGGCTACACCTTC
TRBV5-1,TRBJ2-6,many,NA,CASSLAVGWANVLTF,TGCGCCAGCAGCTTGGCCGTGGGCTGGGCCAACGTCCTGACTTTC
TRBV7-3,TRBJ2-2,once,NA,CASSLLGGPTGELFF,TGTGCCAGCAGCTTACTGGGGGGGCCCACCGGGGAGCTGTTTTTT
TRBV24-1,TRBJ2-5,NA,NA,CATSDLQGPETQYF,TGTGCCACCAGTGACCTTCAGGGCCCAGAGACCCAGTACTTC
TRBV18,TRBJ2-3,NA,TRBD1,CASSGQGTDTQYF,TGTGCCAGCTCAGGACAGGGCACAGATACGCAGTATTTT
TRBV5-1,TRBJ2-1,NA,NA,CASSLVGGPPGQFF,TGCGCCAGCAGCTTGGTCGGGGGGCCGCCGGGGCAGTTCTTC
TRBV3-1/TRBV3-2,TRBJ2-1,once,TRBD2,CASSQGGLGVYNEQFF,TGTGCCAGCAGCCAAGGTGGACTAGGCGTCTACAATGAGCAGTTCTTC
TRBV7-9,TRBJ2-1,NA,TRBD1,CASSLEDRGYNEQFF,TGTGCCAGCAGCTTAGAGGACAGGGGGTACAATGAGCAGTTCTTC
TRBV11-1,TRBJ2-5,NA,TRBD2,CASSPRLARNQETQYF,TGTGCCAGCAGCCCGAGACTAGCGAGGAACCAAGAGACCCAGTACTTC
TRBV12-3/TRBV12-4,TRBJ2-7,NA,NA,CASSYGQSLQYF,TGTGCCAGCAGTTATGGACAGAGTTTGCAGTACTTC
TRBV6-5,TRBJ2-1,few,TRBD2,CASSYSIAGQRFF,TGTGCCAGCAGTTACTCGATAGCGGGTCAAAGGTTCTTC
TRBV19,TRBJ1-5,NA,NA,CASSIQQGGQPQHF,TGTGCCAGTAGTATTCAGCAGGGCGGTCAGCCCCAGCATTTT
TRBV7-3,TRBJ2-2,NA,NA,CASSLSDTITGELFF,TGTGCCAGCAGCTTAAGTGACACAATCACCGGGGAGCTGTTTTTT
TRBV18,TRBJ2-2,NA,TRBD2,CASSQSLAGGANTGELFF,TGTGCCAGCTCACAGAGCCTAGCGGGAGGGGCGAACACCGGGGAGCTGTTTTTT
TRBV19,TRBJ1-6,NA,TRBD1,CAGKKDRDSPLHF,TGTGCCGGAAAGAAGGACAGGGACTCACCCCTCCACTTT
TRBV19,TRBJ1-3,NA,TRBD1,CASSLRGQLGNTIYF,TGTGCCAGTAGCCTTCGGGGACAGCTGGGAAACACCATATATTTT
TRBV5-1,TRBJ2-7,NA,TRBD2,CASSPGLAGIGLQYF,TGCGCCAGCAGCCCGGGACTAGCGGGAATCGGTTTGCAGTACTTC
TRBV10-3,TRBJ2-5,NA,TRBD2,CAISAGGARETQYF,TGTGCCATCAGTGCGGGAGGGGCGAGGGAGACCCAGTACTTC
TRBV10-3,TRBJ2-7,NA,NA,CAISGTGSYEQYF,TGTGCCATCAGTGGAACAGGCTCGTACGAGCAGTACTTC
TRBV11-2,TRBJ2-3,NA,TRBD1,CASSSAARTGGKDTQYF,TGTGCCAGCAGCTCTGCTGCCCGGACAGGGGGCAAAGATACGCAGTATTTT
TRBV18,TRBJ2-7,NA,TRBD2,CASSPRGEAYEQYF,TGTGCCAGCTCACCGCGGGGGGAGGCCTACGAGCAGTACTTC
TRBV6-2/TRBV6-3,TRBJ2-7,few,NA,CASSYSGRGLSYEQYF,TGTGCCAGCAGTTACTCCGGGCGGGGACTCTCCTACGAGCAGTACTTC
TRBV7-2,TRBJ1-5,NA,NA,CASSLGRPAGQPQHF,TGTGCCAGCAGCTTAGGTAGGCCTGCGGGTCAGCCCCAGCATTTT
TRBV5-4,TRBJ2-3,once,NA,CASSLGQKADTQYF,TGTGCCAGCAGCTTGGGACAGAAAGCAGATACGCAGTATTTT
TRBV4-1,TRBJ1-4,NA,TRBD1,CASSQQGAITNEKLFF,TGCGCCAGCAGCCAACAGGGGGCGATAACTAATGAAAAACTGTTTTTT
TRBV27,TRBJ2-7,NA,TRBD2,CVSSLLLASGTSYEQYF,TGTGTCAGCAGTTTACTTTTGGCTAGCGGGACCTCCTACGAGCAGTACTTC
TRBV7-2,TRBJ2-7,NA,NA,CASSLKNAGQTYEQYF,TGTGCCAGCAGCTTAAAAAACGCGGGACAGACCTACGAGCAGTACTTC
TRBV6-5,TRBJ2-7,once,NA,CASKLTGRHREEQYF,TGTGCCAGCAAACTCACAGGAAGACACCGGGAGGAGCAGTACTTC
TRBV7-8,TRBJ2-1,NA,NA,CASSLMGATPYNEQFF,TGTGCCAGCAGCTTAATGGGGGCTACGCCCTACAATGAGCAGTTCTTC
TRBV15,TRBJ1-2,NA,TRBD1,CATRRPGTATYGYTF,TGTGCCACCAGACGGCCGGGGACAGCCACCTATGGCTACACCTTC
TRBV10-3,TRBJ1-6,NA,NA,CAISGGQRNSPLHF,TGTGCCATCAGTGGAGGTCAGAGGAATTCACCCCTCCACTTT
TRBV7-2,TRBJ2-5,NA,NA,CASSFQGSGETQYF,TGTGCCAGCAGCTTCCAGGGGTCAGGGGAGACCCAGTACTTC
TRBV6-2/TRBV6-3,TRBJ2-1,NA,NA,CASSRVGRASEQFF,TGTGCCAGCAGCAGGGTAGGCAGGGCCTCCGAGCAGTTCTTC
TRBV5-1,TRBJ1-2,NA,NA,CASSLAVNSGGYTF,TGCGCCAGCAGCTTGGCCGTAAACTCGGGTGGCTACACCTTC
TRBV2,TRBJ1-1,NA,TRBD1,CASNDRANTEAFF,TGTGCCAGCAACGACAGGGCGAACACTGAAGCTTTCTTT
TRBV7-2,TRBJ1-5,NA,NA,CASSPPGGGGGNQPQHF,TGTGCCAGCAGCCCACCTGGGGGGGGAGGGGGCAATCAGCCCCAGCATTTT
TRBV28,TRBJ2-7,NA,NA,CASSSGDPPYEQYF,TGTGCCAGCAGTTCCGGAGACCCGCCCTACGAGCAGTACTTC
TRBV6-5,TRBJ1-2,NA,TRBD1,CASRGTGARYGYTF,TGTGCCAGCAGAGGGACAGGGGCCCGCTATGGCTACACCTTC
TRBV20-1,TRBJ1-5,NA,TRBD1,CSASEGAPRQPQHF,TGCAGTGCTAGTGAGGGGGCGCCCCGTCAGCCCCAGCATTTT
TRBV6-6,TRBJ1-5,NA,TRBD1,CASSQKPRQGPFLTYSNQPQHF,TGTGCCAGCAGTCAAAAGCCGAGACAGGGACCCTTCTTGACATATAGCAATCAGCCCCAGCATTTT
TRBV5-1,TRBJ2-7,NA,NA,CASSLTRDIAGVHEQYF,TGCGCCAGCAGCTTGACCCGGGACATTGCCGGGGTCCACGAGCAGTACTTC
TRBV3-1/TRBV3-2,TRBJ1-5,NA,TRBD1,CASSPRDRARQPQHF,TGTGCCAGCAGCCCCCGGGACAGGGCCCGTCAGCCCCAGCATTTT
TRBV24-1,TRBJ2-1,few,TRBD1,CATRGTGVNSYNEQFF,TGTGCCACCAGGGGGACAGGGGTGAACTCCTACAATGAGCAGTTCTTC
TRBV6-6,TRBJ2-1,NA,NA,CASSLERVRNEQFF,TGTGCCAGCAGTTTGGAGCGGGTCCGGAATGAGCAGTTCTTC